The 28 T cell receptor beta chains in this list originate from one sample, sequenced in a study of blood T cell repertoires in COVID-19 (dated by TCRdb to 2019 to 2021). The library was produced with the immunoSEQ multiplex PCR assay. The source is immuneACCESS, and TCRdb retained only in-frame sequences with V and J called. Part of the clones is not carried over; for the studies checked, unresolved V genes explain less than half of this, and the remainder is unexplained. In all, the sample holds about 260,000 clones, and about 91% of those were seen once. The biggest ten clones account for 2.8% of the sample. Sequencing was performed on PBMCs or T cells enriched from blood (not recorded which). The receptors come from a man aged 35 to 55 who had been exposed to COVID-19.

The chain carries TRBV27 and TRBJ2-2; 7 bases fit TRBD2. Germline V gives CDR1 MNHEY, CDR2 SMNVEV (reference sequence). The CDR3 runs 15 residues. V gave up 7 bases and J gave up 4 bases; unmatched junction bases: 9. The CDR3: CASTPGEGLTGELFF. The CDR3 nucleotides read TGTGCCAGCACCCCGGGGGAGGGCCTCACCGGGGAGCTGTTTTTT.

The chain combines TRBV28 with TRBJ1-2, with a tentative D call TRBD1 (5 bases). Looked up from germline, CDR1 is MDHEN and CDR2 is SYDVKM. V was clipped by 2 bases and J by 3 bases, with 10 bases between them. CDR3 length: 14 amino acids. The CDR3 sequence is CASSLTSGYYGYTF. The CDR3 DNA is TGTGCCAGCAGTTTAACCTCAGGGTACTATGGCTACACCTTC.

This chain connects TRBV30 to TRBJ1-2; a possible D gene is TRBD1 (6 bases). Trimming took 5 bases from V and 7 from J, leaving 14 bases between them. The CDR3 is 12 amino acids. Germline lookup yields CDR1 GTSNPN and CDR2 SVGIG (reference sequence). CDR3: CAWSSQGFGYTF. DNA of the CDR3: TGTGCCTGGTCGAGCCAGGGGTTTGGCTACACCTTC.

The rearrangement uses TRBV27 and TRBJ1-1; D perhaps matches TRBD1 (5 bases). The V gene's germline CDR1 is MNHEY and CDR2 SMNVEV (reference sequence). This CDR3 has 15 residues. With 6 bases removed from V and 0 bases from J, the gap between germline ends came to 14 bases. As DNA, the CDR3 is TGTGCCAGCAGCTTACAAGACAGACTGAACACTGAAGCTTTCTTT. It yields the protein CASSLQDRLNTEAFF.

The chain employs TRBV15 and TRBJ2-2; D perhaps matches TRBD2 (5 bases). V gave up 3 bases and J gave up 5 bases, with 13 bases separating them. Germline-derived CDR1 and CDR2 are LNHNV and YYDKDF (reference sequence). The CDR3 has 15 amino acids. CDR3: CATSRTLAITGELFF. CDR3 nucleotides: TGTGCCACCAGCAGGACGCTAGCTATTACCGGGGAGCTGTTTTTT.

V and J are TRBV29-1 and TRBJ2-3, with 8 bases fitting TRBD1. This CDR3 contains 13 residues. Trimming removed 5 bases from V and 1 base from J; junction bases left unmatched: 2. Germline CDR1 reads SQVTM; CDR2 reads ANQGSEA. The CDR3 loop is CSVSTGGTDTQYF. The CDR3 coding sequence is TGCAGCGTTTCGACAGGGGGCACAGATACGCAGTATTTT.

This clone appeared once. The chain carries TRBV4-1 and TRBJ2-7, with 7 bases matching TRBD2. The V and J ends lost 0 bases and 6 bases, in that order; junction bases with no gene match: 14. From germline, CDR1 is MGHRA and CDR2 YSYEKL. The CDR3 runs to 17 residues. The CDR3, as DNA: TGCGCCAGCAGCCAAGATCGCGGCGGGAGAGGCCCCTCCGAGCAGTACTTC. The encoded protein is CASSQDRGGRGPSEQYF.

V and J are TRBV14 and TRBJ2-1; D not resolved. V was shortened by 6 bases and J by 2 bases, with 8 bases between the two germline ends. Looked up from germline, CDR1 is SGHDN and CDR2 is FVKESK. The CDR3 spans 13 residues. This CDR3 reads CASRLTAYNEQFF. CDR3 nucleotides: TGTGCCAGCAGGTTGACTGCCTACAATGAGCAGTTCTTC.

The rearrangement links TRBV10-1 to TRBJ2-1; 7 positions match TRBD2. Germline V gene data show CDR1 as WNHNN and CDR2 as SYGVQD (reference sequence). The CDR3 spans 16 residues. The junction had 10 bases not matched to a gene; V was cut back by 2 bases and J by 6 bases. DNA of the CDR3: TGCGCCAGCAGTGAGGGGGGGGGTGGACTGGGCAATGAGCAGTTCTTC. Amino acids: CASSEGGGGLGNEQFF.

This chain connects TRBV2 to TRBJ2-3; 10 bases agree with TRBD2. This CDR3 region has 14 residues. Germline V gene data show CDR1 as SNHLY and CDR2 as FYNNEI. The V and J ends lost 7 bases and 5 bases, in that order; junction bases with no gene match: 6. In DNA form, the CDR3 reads TGTGCCAGCACGAGCGGGAGGGCCTTAGATACGCAGTATTTT. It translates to CASTSGRALDTQYF.

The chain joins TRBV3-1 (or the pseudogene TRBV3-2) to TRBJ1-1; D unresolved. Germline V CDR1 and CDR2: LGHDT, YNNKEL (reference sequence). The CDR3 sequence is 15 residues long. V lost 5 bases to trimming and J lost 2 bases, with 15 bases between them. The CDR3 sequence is CASSVSYRGNTEAFF. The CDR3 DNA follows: TGTGCCAGCAGCGTAAGTTACCGCGGTAACACTGAAGCTTTCTTT.

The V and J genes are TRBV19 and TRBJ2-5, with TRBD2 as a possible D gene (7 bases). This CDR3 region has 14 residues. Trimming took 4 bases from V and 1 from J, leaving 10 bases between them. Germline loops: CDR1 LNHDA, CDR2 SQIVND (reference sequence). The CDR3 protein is CASSKGGGQETQYF. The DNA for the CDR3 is TGTGCCAGTAGTAAGGGAGGGGGCCAAGAGACCCAGTACTTC.

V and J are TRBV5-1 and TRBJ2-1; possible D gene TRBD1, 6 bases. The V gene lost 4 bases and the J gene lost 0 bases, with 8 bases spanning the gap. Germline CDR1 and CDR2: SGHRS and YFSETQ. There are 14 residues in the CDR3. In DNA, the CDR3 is TGCGCCAGCAGCACAGGGAACTCCTACAATGAGCAGTTCTTC. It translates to CASSTGNSYNEQFF.

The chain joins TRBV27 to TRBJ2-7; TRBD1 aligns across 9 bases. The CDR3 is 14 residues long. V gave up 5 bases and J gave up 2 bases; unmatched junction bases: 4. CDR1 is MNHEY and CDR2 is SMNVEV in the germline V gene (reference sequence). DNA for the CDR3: TGTGCCAGCAGTGGCGGACAGGGGACCTACGAGCAGTACTTC. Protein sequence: CASSGGQGTYEQYF.

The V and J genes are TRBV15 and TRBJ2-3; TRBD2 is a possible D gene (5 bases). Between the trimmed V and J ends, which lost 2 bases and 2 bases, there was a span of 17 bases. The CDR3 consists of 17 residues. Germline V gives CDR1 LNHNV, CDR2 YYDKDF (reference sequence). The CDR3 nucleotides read TGTGCCACCAGCAGAAGGAAGACCGGGGTCACCACAGATACGCAGTATTTT. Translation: CATSRRKTGVTTDTQYF. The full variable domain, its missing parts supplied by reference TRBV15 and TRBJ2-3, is DAMVIQNPRYQVTQFGKPVTLSCSQTLNHNVMYWYQQKSSQAPKLLFHYYDKDFNNEADTPDNFQSRRPNTSFCFLDIRSPGLGDTAMYLCATSRRKTGVTTDTQYFGPGTRLTVL.

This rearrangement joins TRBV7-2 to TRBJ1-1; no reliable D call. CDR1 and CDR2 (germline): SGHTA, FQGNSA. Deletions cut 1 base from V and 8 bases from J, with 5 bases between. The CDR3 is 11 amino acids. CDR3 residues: CASSLDWEAFF. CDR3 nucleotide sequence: TGTGCCAGCAGCTTAGACTGGGAAGCTTTCTTT.

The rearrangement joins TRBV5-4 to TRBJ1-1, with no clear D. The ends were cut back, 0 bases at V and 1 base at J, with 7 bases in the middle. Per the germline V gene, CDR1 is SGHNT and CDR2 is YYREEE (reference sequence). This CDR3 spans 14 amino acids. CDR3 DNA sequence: TGTGCCAGCAGCTTGGTCTTAGAGAACACTGAAGCTTTCTTT. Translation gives CASSLVLENTEAFF.

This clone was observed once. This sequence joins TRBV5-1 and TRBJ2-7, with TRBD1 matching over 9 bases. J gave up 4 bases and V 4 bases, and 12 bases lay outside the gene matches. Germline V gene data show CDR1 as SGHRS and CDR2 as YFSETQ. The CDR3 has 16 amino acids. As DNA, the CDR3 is TGCGCCAGCAGCCGCGAACTAACCGGGACAGGGTACGAGCAGTACTTC. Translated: CASSRELTGTGYEQYF.

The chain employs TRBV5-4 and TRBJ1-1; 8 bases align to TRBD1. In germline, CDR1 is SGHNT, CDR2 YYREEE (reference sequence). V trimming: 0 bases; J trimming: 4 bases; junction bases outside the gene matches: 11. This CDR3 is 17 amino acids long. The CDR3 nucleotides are TGTGCCAGCAGCTTGGCGGGACAGGCAAGTAGGCGCACTGAAGCTTTCTTT. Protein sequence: CASSLAGQASRRTEAFF.

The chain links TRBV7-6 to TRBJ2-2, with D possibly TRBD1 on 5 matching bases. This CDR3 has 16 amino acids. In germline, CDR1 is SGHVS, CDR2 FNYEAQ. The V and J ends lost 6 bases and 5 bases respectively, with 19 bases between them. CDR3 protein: CASRLDSWIGTGELFF. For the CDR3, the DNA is TGTGCCAGCAGGCTAGACAGTTGGATAGGGACCGGGGAGCTGTTTTTT.

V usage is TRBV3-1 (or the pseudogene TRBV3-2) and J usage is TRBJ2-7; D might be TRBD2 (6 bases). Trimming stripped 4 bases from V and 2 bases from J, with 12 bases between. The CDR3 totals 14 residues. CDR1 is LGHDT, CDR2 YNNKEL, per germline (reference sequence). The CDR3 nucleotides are TGTGCCAGCAGCCGCCGGGACTCGGCCTACGAGCAGTACTTC. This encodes CASSRRDSAYEQYF.

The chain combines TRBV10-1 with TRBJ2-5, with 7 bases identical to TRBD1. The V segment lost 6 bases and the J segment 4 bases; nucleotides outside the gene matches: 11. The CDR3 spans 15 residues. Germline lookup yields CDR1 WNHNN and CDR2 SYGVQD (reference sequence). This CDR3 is CASSPKTGNLETQYF. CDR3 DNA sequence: TGCGCCAGCAGCCCTAAGACAGGGAATCTAGAGACCCAGTACTTC.

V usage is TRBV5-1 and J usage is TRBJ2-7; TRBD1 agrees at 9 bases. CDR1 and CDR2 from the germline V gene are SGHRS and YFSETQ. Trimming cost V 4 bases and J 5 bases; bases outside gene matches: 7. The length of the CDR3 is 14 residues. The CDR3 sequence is CASSPGTGNDEQYF. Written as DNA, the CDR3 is TGCGCCAGCAGCCCCGGGACAGGGAATGACGAGCAGTACTTC. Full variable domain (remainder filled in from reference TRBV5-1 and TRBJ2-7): KAGVTQTPRYLIKTRGQQVTLSCSPISGHRSVSWYQQTPGQGLQFLFEYFSETQRNKGNFPGRFSGRQFSNSRSEMNVSTLELGDSALYLCASSPGTGNDEQYFGPGTRLTVT.

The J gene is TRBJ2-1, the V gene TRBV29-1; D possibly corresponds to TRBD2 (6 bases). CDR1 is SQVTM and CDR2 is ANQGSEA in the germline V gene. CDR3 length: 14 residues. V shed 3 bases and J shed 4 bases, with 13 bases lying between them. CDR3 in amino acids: CSVDWGGVYNEQFF. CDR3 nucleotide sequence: TGCAGCGTTGACTGGGGCGGGGTTTACAATGAGCAGTTCTTC.

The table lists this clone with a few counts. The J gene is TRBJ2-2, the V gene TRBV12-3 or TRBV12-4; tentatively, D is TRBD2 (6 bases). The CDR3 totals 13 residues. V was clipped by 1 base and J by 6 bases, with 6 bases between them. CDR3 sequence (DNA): TGTGCCAGCAGTTTAGGGAGGGCCGGGGAGCTGTTTTTT. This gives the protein CASSLGRAGELFF.

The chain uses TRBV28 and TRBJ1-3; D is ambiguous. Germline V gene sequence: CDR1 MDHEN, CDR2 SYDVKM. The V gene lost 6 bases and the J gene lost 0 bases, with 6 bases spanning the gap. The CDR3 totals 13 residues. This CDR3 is CASRAYSGNTIYF. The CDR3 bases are TGTGCCAGCAGGGCATACTCTGGAAACACCATATATTTT.

The DNA of the CDR3 is TGCAGCGGGCATGGGACTAGCGGACTTCAAGAGACCCAGTACTTC. Translated, it gives CSGHGTSGLQETQYF. The chain is built from TRBV29-1 and TRBJ2-5; 11 bases match TRBD2. V lost 7 bases to trimming and J lost 2 bases; unmatched junction nucleotides: 9. Germline V gives CDR1 SQVTM, CDR2 ANQGSEA. The CDR3 totals 15 residues.

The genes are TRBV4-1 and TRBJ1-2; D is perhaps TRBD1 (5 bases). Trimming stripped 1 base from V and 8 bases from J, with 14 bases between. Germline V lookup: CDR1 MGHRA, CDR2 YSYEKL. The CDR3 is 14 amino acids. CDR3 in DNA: TGCGCCAGCAGCCAAGCCTTACCTGGGGGGGGCTACACCTTC. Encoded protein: CASSQALPGGGYTF.